The 32 T cell receptor beta chains in this list originate from one sample, sequenced in a study of T cell changes during pregnancy in multiple sclerosis. Sequencing was performed with immunoSEQ multiplex PCR; in TCRdb, only in-frame clones are kept and a portion is missing. The table has fewer than 90,000 clones, around 94% seen once. Here the sequenced sample was peripheral blood, taken after pregnancy. These receptors were obtained from a female donor in good health, enrolled as a control in a pregnancy study.

The chain joins TRBV21-1 to TRBJ2-7; the D call TRBD2 from the table was never checked on the DNA. TRBV21-1 is labeled a pseudogene. This CDR3 comprises 12 residues. CDR3 DNA sequence: TGTGCCAGCAGCAGAACTAGAGACGAGCAGTACTTC. It translates to CASSRTRDEQYF.

The rearrangement links TRBV2 to TRBJ2-1, with TRBD1 matching 8 bases. V gave up 2 bases and J gave up 8 bases; unmatched junction bases: 14. Germline CDR1 reads SNHLY; CDR2 reads FYNNEI. This CDR3 is 17 amino acids long. The CDR3 loop reads CASSEFRFTGGSYEQFF. Written as DNA, the CDR3 is TGTGCCAGCAGTGAATTCAGGTTCACAGGGGGGTCTTATGAGCAGTTCTTC.

The sample holds one count of this clone. A junction end diverges from the germline sequence, so it may reflect a read error. The rearrangement uses TRBV7-9 and TRBJ2-7; 7 nucleotides align to TRBD2. The germline gives CDR1 SEHNR, CDR2 FQNEAQ (reference sequence). The CDR3 spans 12 residues. CDR3 sequence (DNA): TGTGCCAGCAGCTTTGGGGCGGGGGAGCAGCACTTC. It encodes CASSFGAGEQHF.

The gene calls are TRBV5-1 and TRBJ2-1, with 11 bases aligning to TRBD2. The V segment lost 6 bases and the J segment 5 bases; nucleotides outside the gene matches: 10. Germline CDR1 reads SGHRS; CDR2 reads YFSETQ. The CDR3 runs 16 residues. CDR3 sequence (DNA): TGCGCCAGCACACCCCGACTAGCGGGGCCGAACAATGAGCAGTTCTTC. It codes for CASTPRLAGPNNEQFF.

V usage is TRBV21-1 and J usage is TRBJ2-5; no DNA check was done on the table's D call, TRBD2. TRBV21-1 is annotated as a pseudogene. This CDR3 has 20 residues. The CDR3 loop reads CASSTVWGAAPSGRIKTQYF. CDR3 DNA: TGTGCCAGCAGCACCGTCTGGGGGGCTGCGCCTAGCGGGAGGATAAAGACCCAGTACTTC.

This chain connects TRBV5-6 to TRBJ2-7, with D possibly matching TRBD2 (7 bases). Germline values: CDR1 SGHDT, CDR2 YYEEEE. V was shortened by 4 bases and J by 0 bases, with 11 bases between the two germline ends. The CDR3 runs 14 residues. The CDR3 DNA follows: TGTGCCAGCAGCAGGGGGGGAAGCTCCTACGAGCAGTACTTC. Its protein is CASSRGGSSYEQYF. Complete variable domain (other parts from reference TRBV5-6 and TRBJ2-7): DAGVTQSPTHLIKTRGQQVTLRCSPKSGHDTVSWYQQALGQGPQFIFQYYEEEERQRGNFPDRFSGHQFPNYSSELNVNALLLGDSALYLCASSRGGSSYEQYFGPGTRLTVT.

The gene calls are TRBV5-1 and TRBJ2-7; D remains ambiguous. The CDR3 is 14 amino acids. Germline V CDR1 and CDR2: SGHRS, YFSETQ. Deletions cut 0 bases from V and 0 bases from J, with 7 bases between. Written as DNA, the CDR3 is TGCGCCAGCAGCTTGGTACTTAGCTCCTACGAGCAGTACTTC. Its translation is CASSLVLSSYEQYF.

The chain employs TRBV18 and TRBJ2-3, with D perhaps TRBD2 (5 bases). The V end lost 0 bases, the J end lost 7 bases, and 11 bases lay between the germline ends. This CDR3 comprises 14 residues. CDR1 is KGHSH, CDR2 LQKENI, per germline. CDR3 protein: CASSPPSDYYTQYF. The DNA of the CDR3 is TGTGCCAGCTCACCACCGAGCGACTACTATACGCAGTATTTT.

The chain links TRBV2 to TRBJ2-5, with 11 bases identical to TRBD1. The CDR3 consists of 13 residues. Trimming at V came to 6 bases and at J to 7 bases, leaving 4 bases not matched to a gene. CDR1 and CDR2 from the germline V gene are SNHLY and FYNNEI. The CDR3 nucleotides are TGTGCCAGCAGCGGACAGGGGGCAAGGACCCAGTACTTC. As protein: CASSGQGARTQYF.

J is TRBJ1-2 and V is TRBV28; 7 bases are a match to TRBD1. The V gene end was trimmed by 3 bases and the J gene end by 3 bases; junction bases not matched to a gene: 7. The CDR3 loop spans 15 amino acids. The germline gives CDR1 MDHEN, CDR2 SYDVKM. The CDR3 DNA follows: TGTGCCAGCAGTTTGACCTCCAGGGGGGACTATGGCTACACCTTC. It is translated as CASSLTSRGDYGYTF.

The chain employs TRBV2 and TRBJ2-3, with 8 bases lining up with TRBD2. The CDR3 has 19 amino acids. From germline, CDR1 is SNHLY and CDR2 FYNNEI. The V gene end was trimmed by 7 bases and the J gene end by 0 bases; junction bases not matched to a gene: 18. The CDR3 region is CASKARLAGRVSSTDTQYF. The CDR3 nucleotides are TGTGCCAGCAAGGCTAGGCTAGCGGGTCGCGTGTCTAGCACAGATACGCAGTATTTT.

This chain links TRBV9 with TRBJ2-5; tentative D call: TRBD1 (6 bases). The V end lost 0 bases, the J end lost 4 bases, and 7 bases lay between the germline ends. CDR3 length equals 13 residues. The germline CDR1 and CDR2 sequences are SGDLS and YYNGEE. DNA of the CDR3: TGTGCCAGCAGCGTAGACAGGGTAGAGACCCAGTACTTC. Its protein is CASSVDRVETQYF.

The chain links TRBV11-2 to TRBJ1-1; TRBD1 agrees at 8 bases. Germline V CDR1 and CDR2: SGHAT, FQNNGV. V was clipped by 5 bases and J by 7 bases; unmatched bases: 21. CDR3 length: 18 residues. The CDR3 reads CASSTGGLSDRDYSEAFF. DNA for the CDR3: TGTGCCAGCAGCACGGGGGGACTGTCGGACAGGGACTATAGTGAAGCTTTCTTT.

The chain couples TRBV19 to TRBJ2-7, with TRBD1 matching over 7 bases. This CDR3 is built from 15 residues. Germline V gene sequence: CDR1 LNHDA, CDR2 SQIVND (reference sequence). J gave up 3 bases and V 4 bases, and 9 bases lay outside the gene matches. The DNA for the CDR3 is TGTGCCAGTAGTAGAGACAGGGAAGGGGGCTACGAGCAGTACTTC. It codes for CASSRDREGGYEQYF.

The rearrangement uses TRBV5-4 and TRBJ2-7; TRBD2 matches 10 bases. Trimming removed 3 bases from V and 3 bases from J; junction bases left unmatched: 9. The CDR3 runs to 16 residues. CDR1 and CDR2 from the germline V gene are SGHNT and YYREEE (reference sequence). For the CDR3, the DNA is TGTGCCAGCAGCTCCTCAGCGGGAGGGAAGTACTACGAGCAGTACTTC. It codes for CASSSSAGGKYYEQYF.

The V and J genes are TRBV5-4 and TRBJ2-3; D might be TRBD2 (5 bases). The CDR3 length is 14 residues. Germline CDR1 and CDR2: SGHNT and YYREEE (reference sequence). V was cut by 2 bases and J by 6 bases, with 13 bases left in between. The CDR3: CASSFSGSADTQYF. The CDR3, as DNA: TGTGCCAGCAGCTTTTCGGGGTCTGCGGATACGCAGTATTTT.

V is TRBV28 and J is TRBJ2-5, with TRBD2 matching 8 bases. CDR1 MDHEN and CDR2 SYDVKM come from the germline V gene. There are 14 residues in the CDR3. V was clipped by 4 bases and J by 4 bases; unmatched bases: 5. CDR3 nucleotide sequence: TGTGCCAGCAGTTCGAGCGGGAGTGGAGAGACCCAGTACTTC. Translation: CASSSSGSGETQYF.

V and J are TRBV5-1 and TRBJ2-2; the match to TRBD2 covers 8 bases. CDR3 length equals 16 residues. Germline CDR1 is SGHRS and CDR2 is YFSETQ. The V segment lost 0 bases and the J segment 5 bases; nucleotides outside the gene matches: 6. DNA for the CDR3: TGCGCCAGCAGCTTGGATCCAGCGGGAGTAACCGGGGAGCTGTTTTTT. Protein product: CASSLDPAGVTGELFF. Drawing the rest from reference TRBV5-1 and TRBJ2-2, the complete variable domain is KAGVTQTPRYLIKTRGQQVTLSCSPISGHRSVSWYQQTPGQGLQFLFEYFSETQRNKGNFPGRFSGRQFSNSRSEMNVSTLELGDSALYLCASSLDPAGVTGELFFGEGSRLTVL.

The chain recombines TRBV6-6 with TRBJ1-4; 7 bases are shared with TRBD1. The V segment lost 5 bases and the J segment 8 bases; nucleotides outside the gene matches: 11. The CDR3 consists of 15 residues. Germline-derived CDR1 and CDR2 are MNHNY and SVGAGI (reference sequence). Written as DNA, the CDR3 is TGTGCCAGCAGTCGCCGGGACAGCCTGAAGGAAAAACTGTTTTTT. Protein product: CASSRRDSLKEKLFF.

The V call is TRBV7-2, the J call TRBJ2-7; 8 bases align to TRBD2. This CDR3 has 15 amino acids. Germline CDR1 reads SGHTA; CDR2 reads FQGNSA. The V and J ends lost 4 bases and 0 bases, in that order; junction bases with no gene match: 5. The CDR3 is CASSSLAGVSYEQYF. CDR3 nucleotides: TGTGCCAGCAGCTCCCTAGCGGGTGTCTCCTACGAGCAGTACTTC.

V gene TRBV2 combines with J gene TRBJ1-4, with 11 bases that match TRBD1. Trimming at V came to 4 bases and at J to 3 bases, leaving 10 bases not matched to a gene. Per the germline V gene, CDR1 is SNHLY and CDR2 is FYNNEI. There are 18 residues in the CDR3. The CDR3 region has the DNA TGTGCCAGCAGTGGGTCCGGGACAGGGGGAAACGCTAATGAAAAACTGTTTTTT. Protein: CASSGSGTGGNANEKLFF.

The chain employs TRBV4-2 and TRBJ2-7, with D unresolved. Germline V gene lookup returns CDR1 LGHNA and CDR2 YNFKEQ. The CDR3 has 15 amino acids. V shed 0 bases and J shed 2 bases, with 11 bases lying between them. CDR3 in amino acids: CASSQEAAAPYEQYF. DNA for the CDR3: TGTGCCAGCAGCCAAGAGGCGGCCGCCCCCTACGAGCAGTACTTC.

At least ten counts were recorded for this clone. The rearrangement joins TRBV2 to TRBJ2-3; D not certain. Germline V gives CDR1 SNHLY, CDR2 FYNNEI. This CDR3 comprises 13 residues. The V and J ends lost 7 bases and 2 bases respectively, with 10 bases between them. CDR3 loop: CASNPPYTDTQYF. CDR3 in DNA: TGTGCCAGCAACCCACCCTACACAGATACGCAGTATTTT. The variable domain in full, completed from reference TRBV2 and TRBJ2-3, reads EPEVTQTPSHQVTQMGQEVILRCVPISNHLYFYWYRQILGQKVEFLVSFYNNEISEKSEIFDDQFSVERPDGSNFTLKIRSTKLEDSAMYFCASNPPYTDTQYFGPGTRLTVL.

The chain uses TRBV5-1 and TRBJ2-7; 7 bases fit TRBD2. After removal of 5 bases from V and 4 bases from J, the junction contained 0 bases not matched to a gene. The CDR3 length is 11 residues. Germline CDR1 is SGHRS and CDR2 is YFSETQ. CDR3 protein: CASRREYEQYF. CDR3 in DNA: TGCGCCAGCAGGCGGGAGTACGAGCAGTACTTC.

The chain combines TRBV2 with TRBJ2-3, with TRBD2 identical over 10 bases. The CDR3 loop spans 16 amino acids. After removal of 6 bases from V and 4 bases from J, the junction contained 10 bases not matched to a gene. Germline V lookup: CDR1 SNHLY, CDR2 FYNNEI. The CDR3 loop reads CASRATSGKQADTQYF. CDR3 nucleotides: TGTGCCAGCAGAGCCACTAGCGGGAAGCAGGCAGATACGCAGTATTTT.

V is TRBV5-1 and J is TRBJ2-1; the D gene is possibly TRBD2 (6 bases). The CDR3 totals 14 residues. Germline V CDR1 and CDR2: SGHRS, YFSETQ. V was clipped by 1 base and J by 4 bases, with 9 bases between them. CDR3 DNA sequence: TGCGCCAGCAGCTTGTCGGGAGCATACAATGAGCAGTTCTTC. It encodes CASSLSGAYNEQFF. The entire variable domain, with the rest obtained from reference TRBV5-1 and TRBJ2-1, is as follows: KAGVTQTPRYLIKTRGQQVTLSCSPISGHRSVSWYQQTPGQGLQFLFEYFSETQRNKGNFPGRFSGRQFSNSRSEMNVSTLELGDSALYLCASSLSGAYNEQFFGPGTRLTVL.

V gene TRBV19 combines with J gene TRBJ2-7, with 9 bases matching TRBD1. Germline V lookup: CDR1 LNHDA, CDR2 SQIVND (reference sequence). J gave up 7 bases and V 5 bases, and 18 bases lay outside the gene matches. This CDR3 is 17 amino acids long. The DNA for the CDR3 is TGTGCCAGTAGTCCCCTACAGGGGGCGGGGGTAGAAGAAGAGCAGTACTTC. Protein sequence: CASSPLQGAGVEEEQYF.

The V call is TRBV21-1, the J call TRBJ2-2; the D call TRBD2 from the table was never checked on the DNA. TRBV21-1 is termed a pseudogene. The CDR3 sequence is 15 residues long. The CDR3 bases are TGTGCCAGACTACACGGGAGGGAGAACACCGGGGAGCTGTTTTTT. Encoded protein: CARLHGRENTGELFF.

The rearrangement joins TRBV28 to TRBJ2-3; D is perhaps TRBD1 (6 bases). The CDR3 is 14 residues long. V gave up 5 bases and J gave up 7 bases, with 16 bases separating them. Per germline, CDR1 MDHEN and CDR2 SYDVKM. In nucleotides, the CDR3 is TGTGCCAGCAGTCCAACCGGGACAAAAAATACGCAGTATTTT. Protein sequence: CASSPTGTKNTQYF. Complete variable domain (other parts from reference TRBV28 and TRBJ2-3): DVKVTQSSRYLVKRTGEKVFLECVQDMDHENMFWYRQDPGLGLRLIYFSYDVKMKEKGDIPEGYSVSREKKERFSLILESASTNQTSMYLCASSPTGTKNTQYFGPGTRLTVL.

This chain links TRBV5-4 with TRBJ2-3, with 13 bases identical to TRBD2. CDR1 is SGHNT and CDR2 is YYREEE in the germline V gene (reference sequence). With V trimmed by 4 bases and J by 3 bases, 8 bases remained unmatched. This CDR3 is 17 amino acids long. The CDR3 DNA reads as TGTGCCAGCAGCGCCCCCGGACTAGCGGGAGTGACAGATACGCAGTATTTT. As protein: CASSAPGLAGVTDTQYF.

The J gene is TRBJ2-7, the V gene TRBV7-8, with D possibly matching TRBD1 (6 bases). Germline V gene sequence: CDR1 SGHVS, CDR2 FQNEAQ. The length of the CDR3 is 14 residues. V lost 1 base and J 4 bases, leaving 11 bases between the germline ends. CDR3 DNA: TGTGCCAGCAGCTTAGTAGGCAGGGGTTACGAGCAGTACTTC. Translation: CASSLVGRGYEQYF.

The V gene is TRBV20-1, the J gene TRBJ2-7; the D gene is possibly TRBD2 (6 bases). The CDR3 length is 11 residues. With 5 bases removed from V and 7 bases from J, the gap between germline ends came to 12 bases. Germline CDR1 is DFQATT and CDR2 is SNEGSKA (reference sequence). The CDR3 region has the DNA TGCAGTGCTGCGACTAGTTTGGAGCAGTACTTC. This translates into CSAATSLEQYF.